This T cell receptor (beta chain) was retrieved from a study of CD8 T cells in ankylosing spondylitis. TCRdb independently ran MiXCR on the 5' RACE reads; one entry per CDR3 protein. The sample includes about 360,000 distinct CDR3 sequences, 20% to 25% of them seen just once. This CDR3 region has 13 residues. The germline V and J ends were trimmed by 4 bases and 5 bases, with 9 bases remaining between them. Germline V lookup: CDR1 MNHNS, CDR2 SASEGT. This clonotype was observed a few times. The source of this sequence is a male donor with ankylosing spondylitis or in good health (not recorded which). The specimen was blood, either unsorted or a sorted T cell fraction (not recorded which). The chain couples TRBV6-1 to TRBJ1-5; unclear D gene. Here the CDR3 reads CASSGYTDQPQHF. CDR3 in DNA: TGTGCCAGCAGTGGATACACTGATCAGCCCCAGCATTTT.